A selection of T cell receptor beta chains follows, all from one sample in a study of identifying expanded T cells in peripheral blood. The protocol was immunoSEQ multiplex PCR, while the TCRdb copy is restricted to in-frame clones and leaves out a portion. Among around 130,000 clones listed, around nine tenths were seen once. The sequencing sample was made of blood. These receptors originate from a person aged 18 to 75 in good health. Each CDR3 is given with its conserved first and last residue. A D gene is named only where the DNA matches it firmly. Rows give clone size only sometimes, using once, few, many, or a class for an expanded clone.

j_call clone_size v_call d_call cdr3_nt cdr3_aa
TRBJ1-1 - TRBV19 - TGTGCCAGTAGTAACGGGGGCACTGAAGCTTTCTTT CASSNGGTEAFF
TRBJ2-7 - TRBV19 - TGTGCCAGTAGTATAGAGGCCGGTCGGAACTACGAGCAGTACTTC CASSIEAGRNYEQYF
TRBJ1-1 once TRBV5-1 TRBD1 TGCGCCAGCAGCCTACAGGGGGGTACTGAAGCTTTCTTT CASSLQGGTEAFF
TRBJ2-1 - TRBV6-5 - TGTGCCAGCAGTACCCTAGGGGAGCAGTTCTTC CASSTLGEQFF
TRBJ1-1 - TRBV7-2 - TGTGCCAGCAGCTTACCTGGCCCCGGTGCTTTCTTT CASSLPGPGAFF
TRBJ2-1 - TRBV19 TRBD2 TGTGCCAGTAGTTTCGAACGGACTAGCGGGAACAATGAGCAGTTCTTC CASSFERTSGNNEQFF
TRBJ1-1 - TRBV5-1 TRBD1 TGCGCCAGCAGCTTGTTACAGGGGGCTGAAGCTTTCTTT CASSLLQGAEAFF
TRBJ2-7 - TRBV11-1 - TGTGCCAGCAGCTTACTCGTTAGCTCCTACGAGCAGTACTTC CASSLLVSSYEQYF
TRBJ1-3 - TRBV28 - TGTGCCAGCAGTTTACATACGGGAGCGGGAAACACCATATATTTT CASSLHTGAGNTIYF
TRBJ2-6 - TRBV18 TRBD1 TGTGCCAGCTTACAGGGGGCCCGCTCTGGGGCCAACGTCCTGACTTTC CASLQGARSGANVLTF
TRBJ2-2 few TRBV19 - TGTGCCTCAATGAACCGGGCCAAGGGTGGAGGCAGGGGGGAGCTGTTTTTT CASMNRAKGGGRGELFF
TRBJ1-2 - TRBV29-1 - TGCAGCGTCGAGATCCCGACAGCAGTTAACTATGGCTACACCTTC CSVEIPTAVNYGYTF
TRBJ1-2 once TRBV28 - TGTGCCAGCAGTAGAGACAGAGCTAACTATGGCTACACCTTC CASSRDRANYGYTF
TRBJ2-1 - TRBV5-4 TRBD2 TGTGCCAGCAGCCACATAGGGTTGGGGGGGAGAAGTCCGTTTATCAATGAGCAGTTCTTC CASSHIGLGGRSPFINEQFF
TRBJ2-5 - TRBV18 - TGTGCCAGCTCACCACCAAACACGCCGCGGGAGACCCAGTACTTC CASSPPNTPRETQYF
TRBJ1-3 - TRBV11-2 - TGTGCCAGCAGCTTTGGTCAGGGGAACACCATATATTTT CASSFGQGNTIYF
TRBJ2-7 - TRBV18 - TGTGCCAGCTCCCTTCGACAGGGAGGCGGGTACGAGCAGTACTTC CASSLRQGGGYEQYF
TRBJ2-6 - TRBV29-1 - TGCAGCGTTGGAAAGGGAATTGGCTCTGGGGCCAACGTCCTGACTTTC CSVGKGIGSGANVLTF
TRBJ1-5 - TRBV6-1 - TGTGCCAGCAAACCGGGCGAGGGGAGCAATCAGCCCCAGCATTTT CASKPGEGSNQPQHF
TRBJ2-1 - TRBV4-2 - TGTGCCAGCAGCCAACAGAACAGGATTAACAATGAGCAGTTCTTC CASSQQNRINNEQFF
TRBJ1-1 few TRBV9 - TGTGCCAGCAGCGTAGGCCCGGGACATGAGGGCTCTGAAGCTTTCTTT CASSVGPGHEGSEAFF
TRBJ2-2 - TRBV7-3 - TGTGCCAGCAGCCCCGACAGGAACACCGGGGAGCTGTTTTTT CASSPDRNTGELFF
TRBJ2-7 - TRBV10-3 - TGTGCCATCAGTGATCAAGGGGCATACGACGAGCAGTACTTC CAISDQGAYDEQYF
TRBJ2-5 - TRBV20-1 - TGCAGTGCTAGAGTGCGGGAGACCCAGTACTTC CSARVRETQYF
TRBJ1-3 - TRBV18 - TGTGCCAGCTCACCAACAGCGAGCTCTGGAAACACCATATATTTT CASSPTASSGNTIYF
TRBJ2-5 - TRBV4-2 TRBD2 TGTGCCAGCAGCCAAGGAGGGTCTAGCGGGGGGGCGAGGGAGGAGACCCAGTACTTC CASSQGGSSGGAREETQYF
TRBJ2-7 - TRBV19 TRBD1 TGTGCCTCCGGGCAGGGGGCCTACGAGCAGTACTTC CASGQGAYEQYF
TRBJ1-2 - TRBV9 - TGTGCCAGCAGCTCAGAGGGTAGCTATGGCTACACCTTC CASSSEGSYGYTF
TRBJ2-1 - TRBV27 - TGTGCCAGCACCCCAGGGGTCGGGCATGAGCAGTTCTTC CASTPGVGHEQFF
TRBJ1-3 - TRBV18 - TGTGCCAGCTCGTACGGGCCTGGAAACACCATATATTTT CASSYGPGNTIYF
TRBJ1-3 - TRBV6-5 - TGTGCCAGCAGTGAAAGCTCTGGAAACACCATATATTTT CASSESSGNTIYF
TRBJ1-5 - TRBV27 - TGTGCCAGCAGTTCAGTTGTGGGTCAGCCCCAGCATTTT CASSSVVGQPQHF
TRBJ1-5 few TRBV15 - TGTGCCACCAGCACCGGACGATCACCCAACAATCAGCCCCAGCATTTT CATSTGRSPNNQPQHF